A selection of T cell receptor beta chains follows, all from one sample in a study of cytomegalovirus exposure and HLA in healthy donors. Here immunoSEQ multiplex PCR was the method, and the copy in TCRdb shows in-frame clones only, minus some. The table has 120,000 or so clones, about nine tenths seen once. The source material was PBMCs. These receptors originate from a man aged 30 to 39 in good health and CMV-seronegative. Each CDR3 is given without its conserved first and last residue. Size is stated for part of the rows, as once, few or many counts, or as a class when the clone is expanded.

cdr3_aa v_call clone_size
ASSASGGSGRPTKQY TRBV7-8 NA
ASSDWTGEAF TRBV6-5 NA
ASSDSTNSPLH TRBV6-4 NA
TSSQEARGHSYGYT TRBV1 NA
ASSQDMGLADLTDTQY TRBV4-1 NA
ASSVAGRNTIY TRBV9 NA
ASSRGGEQY TRBV4-1 NA
ASSSSGHPWSSNQPQH TRBV27 NA
ATSGQGAAETQY TRBV5-6 NA
ASSSFPRGGRENEQF TRBV7-2 NA
ASSVDYVAGELF TRBV9 NA
ASSYPRGDSYGYT TRBV6-6 NA
ASSLTGGNYGYT TRBV11-2 once
ASSFGQGTNEKLF TRBV11-2 NA
ASSVESRNTIY TRBV9 NA
ASSRSTNYGYT TRBV7-2 once